This is a list of T cell receptor beta chains from one sample in a study of glioma-infiltrating T cells. Each CDR3 protein gets one entry after TCRdb re-called the multiplex PCR reads with MiXCR. Of fewer than 200,000 distinct CDR3 sequences in the sample, 30% to 40% are singletons; the top ten hold 20%. The sequenced material came from glioma tissue, nonneoplastic brain tissue, or PBMCs (not recorded which). These receptors came from a human donor with low-grade glioma or glioblastoma, undergoing nonglioma brain surgery, or in good health (not recorded which). Each CDR3 is given with its conserved first and last residue. The D gene is left open where the match is weak. Clone size is not always given. Where it is, it says once, few, many or a class for expanded clones.

CDR3 protein,CDR3 DNA,D gene,V gene,clone size,J gene
CASSLFVYNEQFF,TGTGCCAGCAGCTTATTTGTATACAATGAGCAGTTCTTC,NA,TRBV7-9,many,TRBJ2-1
CSARPGLAGVNEHF,TGCAGTGCTAGACCGGGCCTAGCGGGAGTTAATGAGCACTTC,TRBD2,TRBV20-1,NA,TRBJ2-1
CASTSGAGTSGTDTQYF,NA,NA,TRBV19,NA,TRBJ2-3
CASSQKRAQETQYF,TGTGCCAGCAGCCAAAAGCGGGCCCAAGAGACCCAGTACTTC,NA,TRBV3-1,many,TRBJ2-5
CASSQDGNQVVGYTF,TGTGCCAGCAGCCAAGATGGCAACCAGGTTGTTGGCTACACCTTC,NA,TRBV4-2,many,TRBJ1-2
CASSSTTGTGGETQYF,TGTGCCAGCAGCTCAACCACGGGGACAGGGGGTGAGACCCAGTACTTC,TRBD1,TRBV7-3,many,TRBJ2-5
CVSSPGAHYGYTF,TGTGTCAGCAGCCCAGGGGCCCACTATGGCTACACCTTC,NA,TRBV6-8,NA,TRBJ1-2
CASGPGTFNSPLHF,TGTGCTAGTGGACCCGGGACCTTCAATTCACCCCTCCACTTT,NA,TRBV12-5,NA,TRBJ1-6
CASSLGLDRGQPQHF,TGTGCCAGCAGCTTAGGACTTGACAGAGGTCAGCCCCAGCATTTT,NA,TRBV11-2,many,TRBJ1-5
CASSSEIEREGLTDTQYF,TGTGCCAGCAGCTCGGAAATTGAGCGGGAGGGCCTCACAGATACGCAGTATTTT,TRBD2,TRBV7-9,many,TRBJ2-3